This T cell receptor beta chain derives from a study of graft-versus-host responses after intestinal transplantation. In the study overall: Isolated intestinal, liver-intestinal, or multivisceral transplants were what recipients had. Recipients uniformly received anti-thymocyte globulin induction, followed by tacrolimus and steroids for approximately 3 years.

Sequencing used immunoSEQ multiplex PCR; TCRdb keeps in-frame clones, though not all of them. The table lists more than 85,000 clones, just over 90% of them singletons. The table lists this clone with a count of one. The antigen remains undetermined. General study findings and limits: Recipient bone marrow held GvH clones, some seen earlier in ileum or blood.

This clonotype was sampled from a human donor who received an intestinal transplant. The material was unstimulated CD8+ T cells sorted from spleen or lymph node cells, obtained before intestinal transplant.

The CDR3 DNA sequence: TGTGCCAGCAGCTTTTCTTTTGCAACGGGGAACACTGAAGCTTTCTTT. Translated: CASSFSFATGNTEAFF. The chain couples TRBV7-2 to TRBJ1-1, with D uncertain. Trimming stripped 3 bases from V and 1 base from J, with 15 bases between. The CDR3 is 16 residues long. From germline, CDR1 is SGHTA and CDR2 FQGNSA.